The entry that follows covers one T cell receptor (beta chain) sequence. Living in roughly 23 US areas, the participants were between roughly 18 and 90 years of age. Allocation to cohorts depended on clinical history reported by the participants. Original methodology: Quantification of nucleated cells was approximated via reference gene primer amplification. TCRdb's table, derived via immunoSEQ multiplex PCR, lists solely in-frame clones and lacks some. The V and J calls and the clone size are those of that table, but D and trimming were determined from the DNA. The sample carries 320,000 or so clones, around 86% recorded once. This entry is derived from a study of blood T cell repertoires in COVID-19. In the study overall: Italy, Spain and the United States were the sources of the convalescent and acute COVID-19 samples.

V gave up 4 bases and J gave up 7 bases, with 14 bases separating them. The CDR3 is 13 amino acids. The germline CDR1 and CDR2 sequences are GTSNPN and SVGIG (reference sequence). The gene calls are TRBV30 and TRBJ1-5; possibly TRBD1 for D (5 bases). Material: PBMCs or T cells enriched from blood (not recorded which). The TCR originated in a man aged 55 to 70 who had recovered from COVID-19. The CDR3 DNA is TGTGCCTGGACTGGACATTCAGCCCAGCCCCAGCATTTT. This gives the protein CAWTGHSAQPQHF.